These 29 T cell receptor beta chains were all obtained from the same sample, sequenced in a study of blood T cell repertoires in COVID-19. Clones were read by immunoSEQ multiplex PCR, and TCRdb kept only the in-frame ones, dropping some. The sample records about 320,000 clones, about 89% being singletons. The sequencing input was PBMCs or T cells enriched from blood (not recorded which). These receptors were collected from a man between 60 and 70 years old who had recovered from COVID-19.

The chain links TRBV28 to TRBJ1-5, with 8 bases that match TRBD1. Germline V CDR1 and CDR2: MDHEN, SYDVKM. V lost 5 bases, J lost 6 bases, and 3 bases stayed unmatched. CDR3 length equals 13 residues. CDR3 region: CASSPTGAQPQHF. The CDR3 DNA reads TGTGCCAGCAGTCCGACAGGGGCTCAGCCCCAGCATTTT.

This clone was detected once. The CDR3 coding sequence is TGTGCCAGCAGTTACTCCGGACAGGGACGAGGCACTGAAGCTTTCTTT. It yields the protein CASSYSGQGRGTEAFF. The chain has TRBV6-5 and TRBJ1-1, with 8 bases fitting TRBD1. The V and J ends lost 0 bases and 4 bases, in that order; junction bases with no gene match: 7. CDR3 size: 16 residues. CDR1 and CDR2 from the germline V gene are MNHEY and SVGAGI.

This chain links TRBV11-1 with TRBJ2-5, with 7 bases matching TRBD2. The germline gives CDR1 SGHAT, CDR2 FQDESV (reference sequence). This CDR3 is built from 15 residues. The junction had 7 bases not matched to a gene; V was cut back by 5 bases and J by 1 base. CDR3 sequence: CASSRELAAQETQYF. For the CDR3, the DNA is TGTGCCAGCAGCCGAGAGCTAGCGGCCCAAGAGACCCAGTACTTC.

CDR3 in amino acids: CASRRAGGETQYF. CDR3 coding DNA: TGTGCCAGCAGACGGGCAGGGGGCGAGACCCAGTACTTC. The chain is built from TRBV27 and TRBJ2-5; 8 bases match TRBD1. J was trimmed by 5 bases and V by 6 bases; bases with no gene match: 5. This CDR3 has 13 residues. The V gene's germline CDR1 is MNHEY and CDR2 SMNVEV (reference sequence).

The chain carries TRBV10-2 and TRBJ2-7; 7 bases fit TRBD1. Germline trimming cut 9 bases from V and 0 bases from J; bases unmatched to any gene: 8. Per germline, CDR1 WSHSY and CDR2 SAAADI. CDR3 length: 14 amino acids. CDR3 nucleotides: TGCGCCAGTCAAAACCGGGACAGCTCCTACGAGCAGTACTTC. Residues: CASQNRDSSYEQYF.

The chain carries TRBV10-1 and TRBJ1-1; the D is unclear. Trimming removed 2 bases at V and 5 bases at J, with 6 bases between. Germline V gene data show CDR1 as WNHNN and CDR2 as SYGVQD (reference sequence). The CDR3 totals 12 residues. DNA for the CDR3: TGCGCCAGCAGTGAGCCGGGAACTGAAGCTTTCTTT. Protein sequence: CASSEPGTEAFF.

This chain connects TRBV6-5 to TRBJ2-3, with 11 bases matching TRBD2. This CDR3 has 15 residues. The germline CDR1 and CDR2 sequences are MNHEY and SVGAGI. Trimming removed 6 bases from V and 1 base from J; junction bases left unmatched: 3. CDR3 in amino acids: CASREGLAGTDTQYF. CDR3 nucleotide sequence: TGTGCCAGCAGGGAGGGACTAGCGGGCACAGATACGCAGTATTTT.

The chain joins TRBV28 to TRBJ2-6; D is possibly TRBD1 (5 bases). The CDR3 has 15 residues. V lost 6 bases to trimming and J lost 0 bases, with 9 bases between them. Germline V gene lookup returns CDR1 MDHEN and CDR2 SYDVKM. The DNA for the CDR3 is TGTGCCAGCAGGGACATCCTCTCTGGGGCCAACGTCCTGACTTTC. Translating it yields CASRDILSGANVLTF.

V and J are TRBV5-1 and TRBJ2-2; perhaps TRBD2 as D (6 bases). V lost 1 base and J 3 bases, leaving 16 bases between the germline ends. CDR1 and CDR2 from the germline V gene are SGHRS and YFSETQ. The CDR3 length is 17 residues. DNA of the CDR3: TGCGCCAGCAGCTTGACGGGACTGCCGGAGTACACCGGGGAGCTGTTTTTT. As protein: CASSLTGLPEYTGELFF.

The gene calls are TRBV5-6 and TRBJ2-2, with D maybe TRBD2 (6 bases). Germline V CDR1 and CDR2: SGHDT, YYEEEE. The CDR3 runs 16 residues. V lost 4 bases and J 1 base, leaving 14 bases between the germline ends. The CDR3 bases are TGTGCCAGCAGCACCACCGGGACTGGGAACACCGGGGAGCTGTTTTTT. Encoded protein: CASSTTGTGNTGELFF.

The chain's CDR3 is CASSRPDTGGEKLFF. The CDR3 DNA reads as TGCGCCAGCAGCCGACCCGACACAGGGGGGGAAAAACTGTTTTTT. The chain is built from TRBV5-1 and TRBJ1-4, with 8 bases identical to TRBD1. The CDR3 totals 15 residues. The J segment lost 8 bases and the V segment lost 4 bases, leaving 10 bases of the junction unmatched. CDR1 is SGHRS and CDR2 is YFSETQ in the germline V gene.

The chain recombines TRBV5-1 with TRBJ1-6, with TRBD1 as a possible D gene (5 bases). The CDR3 consists of 15 residues. The germline gives CDR1 SGHRS, CDR2 YFSETQ. V was pared by 0 bases and J by 8 bases, with 12 bases between. The CDR3 DNA is TGCGCCAGCAGCTTGGAGGCAGGGAGGGATTCACCCCTCCACTTT. Its translation is CASSLEAGRDSPLHF.

V gene TRBV16 combines with J gene TRBJ1-3, with D possibly being TRBD1 (6 bases). Germline-derived CDR1 and CDR2 are KGHSY and FQNENV. Trimming pared 5 bases from V and 1 base from J, leaving 6 bases between. The CDR3 runs to 13 residues. For the CDR3, the DNA is TGTGCCAGCAGCAGGGGGTCTGGAAACACCATATATTTT. This gives the protein CASSRGSGNTIYF.

The J gene is TRBJ2-5, the V gene TRBV15; a possible D gene is TRBD2 (6 bases). V gave up 1 base and J gave up 0 bases, with 9 bases separating them. Germline V gene data show CDR1 as LNHNV and CDR2 as YYDKDF (reference sequence). This CDR3 region has 15 residues. The CDR3 sequence: CATSRGRDYQETQYF. The CDR3 DNA reads as TGTGCCACCAGCAGAGGCCGGGACTACCAAGAGACCCAGTACTTC.

The rearrangement joins TRBV5-1 to TRBJ2-4; 7 bases match TRBD1. The CDR3 length is 15 residues. Germline-derived CDR1 and CDR2 are SGHRS and YFSETQ. The J segment lost 5 bases and the V segment lost 0 bases, leaving 5 bases of the junction unmatched. For the CDR3, the DNA is TGCGCCAGCAGCTTGGAGGGGGCGCCGGAAAACATTCAGTACTTC. Translated, it gives CASSLEGAPENIQYF.

The V call is TRBV5-1, the J call TRBJ1-2, with D perhaps TRBD1 (5 bases). This CDR3 is built from 15 residues. The V gene lost 0 bases and the J gene lost 2 bases, with 11 bases spanning the gap. Germline loops: CDR1 SGHRS, CDR2 YFSETQ. CDR3 nucleotide sequence: TGCGCCAGCAGCTTGGCAGGGAAAGAAAACTATGGCTACACCTTC. It is translated as CASSLAGKENYGYTF.

This sequence joins TRBV29-1 and TRBJ2-7, with TRBD2 identical over 9 bases. CDR1 and CDR2 (germline): SQVTM, ANQGSEA. V was clipped by 4 bases and J by 5 bases; unmatched bases: 6. This CDR3 has 13 residues. The CDR3 sequence: CSVVSSGTHEQYF. The CDR3 DNA is TGCAGCGTTGTGTCTAGCGGGACCCACGAGCAGTACTTC.

J is TRBJ2-4 and V is TRBV9; TRBD1 agrees at 7 bases. The ends lost 0 bases at V and 8 bases at J; junction bases unmatched: 5. The CDR3 totals 14 residues. Germline V CDR1 and CDR2: SGDLS, YYNGEE. The CDR3 is CASSVDRGRDIQYF. The CDR3 bases are TGTGCCAGCAGCGTAGACAGGGGTAGGGACATTCAGTACTTC.

The chain joins TRBV18 to TRBJ2-1; 7 bases fit TRBD2. The CDR3 contains 16 residues. The germline V gene encodes CDR1 KGHSH and CDR2 LQKENI. The V segment lost 3 bases and the J segment 8 bases; nucleotides outside the gene matches: 13. The DNA of the CDR3 is TGTGCCAGCTCACCTACCGTACCCCACGCGGGGGATGAGCAGTTCTTC. It codes for CASSPTVPHAGDEQFF.

The V and J genes are TRBV6-5 and TRBJ2-7; TRBD1 agrees at 8 bases. Trimming took 6 bases from V and 6 from J; bases not matched to a gene: 13. CDR3 length: 15 residues. CDR1 is MNHEY and CDR2 is SVGAGI in the germline V gene. CDR3 loop: CASRPGTGDPLEQYF. The CDR3 bases are TGTGCCAGCAGACCCGGGACAGGCGATCCTCTCGAGCAGTACTTC.

The CDR3 nucleotides are TGTGCCAGCAGCCAAGGGACAGGGGATGAAAAACTGTTTTTT. Its translation: CASSQGTGDEKLFF. V and J are TRBV14 and TRBJ1-4; TRBD1 matches 9 bases. The CDR3 is 14 amino acids. CDR1 and CDR2 (germline): SGHDN, FVKESK. V was pared by 1 base and J by 6 bases, with 0 bases of the junction left unmatched.

J is TRBJ1-4 and V is TRBV28, with D tentatively TRBD1 (5 bases). The V and J ends lost 6 bases and 16 bases respectively, with 18 bases between them. The CDR3 consists of 12 residues. The germline V gene encodes CDR1 MDHEN and CDR2 SYDVKM. The CDR3 protein is CASSVDVGHPFF. CDR3 DNA sequence: TGTGCCAGCAGCGTAGACGTCGGACATCCGTTTTTT.

The gene calls are TRBV6-2 or TRBV6-3 and TRBJ2-7; 10 bases fit TRBD2. Germline V gives CDR1 MNHEY, CDR2 SVGEGT. V was clipped by 5 bases and J by 6 bases; unmatched bases: 13. The CDR3 runs to 16 residues. CDR3 protein: CASSPSGSSGRREQYF. The CDR3 nucleotides are TGTGCCAGCAGTCCAAGCGGATCTAGCGGGAGACGCGAGCAGTACTTC.

This clone has only one observation. V is TRBV24-1 and J is TRBJ1-5; weak D call: TRBD1 (6 bases). V lost 4 bases and J lost 7, with 10 bases in between. Germline V gene lookup returns CDR1 KGHDR and CDR2 SFDVKD. The CDR3 has 13 amino acids. As DNA, the CDR3 is TGTGCCACCAGTGAACAGGGTTTCCAGCCCCAGCATTTT. Its translation is CATSEQGFQPQHF.

This clone was counted between two and nine times. The chain recombines TRBV20-1 with TRBJ1-5; 7 bases fit TRBD1. Germline V gene data show CDR1 as DFQATT and CDR2 as SNEGSKA (reference sequence). This CDR3 spans 13 amino acids. Trimming removed 3 bases from V and 5 bases from J; junction bases left unmatched: 4. This CDR3 is CSASRTGYQPQHF. The CDR3 DNA sequence: TGCAGTGCTAGTCGGACAGGTTATCAGCCCCAGCATTTT.

The V and J genes are TRBV6-5 and TRBJ1-6; no clear D gene. Germline V gene sequence: CDR1 MNHEY, CDR2 SVGAGI. CDR3 length: 15 amino acids. Trimming removed 6 bases from V and 0 bases from J, with 9 bases in between. The CDR3 coding sequence is TGTGCCAGCAGAAGCCCTAGCTCCTATAATTCACCCCTCCACTTT. Its translation is CASRSPSSYNSPLHF.

This clone was detected once. The CDR3 DNA reads TGCGCCAGCAGCTTGATCACCGGGACAGGAGGCAATGAGCAGTTCTTC. Translating gives CASSLITGTGGNEQFF. J is TRBJ2-1 and V is TRBV5-1; TRBD1 matches at 8 bases. V shed 1 base, J shed 6 bases, and the junction held 9 bases outside the gene matches. This CDR3 has 16 amino acids. Germline CDR1 is SGHRS and CDR2 is YFSETQ.

This clone was detected only a few times. The V and J genes are TRBV5-4 and TRBJ1-1; no clear D. The V end was cut by 4 bases, the J end by 11 bases, with 24 bases between. This CDR3 is 15 amino acids long. CDR1 is SGHNT, CDR2 YYREEE, per germline (reference sequence). The CDR3 region has the DNA TGTGCCAGCAGCCAAGGAAGAGGCGGGAACCGCCCCGCTTTCTTT. This sequence encodes CASSQGRGGNRPAFF. The full variable domain, its missing parts supplied by reference TRBV5-4 and TRBJ1-1, is ETGVTQSPTHLIKTRGQQVTLRCSSQSGHNTVSWYQQALGQGPQFIFQYYREEENGRGNFPPRFSGLQFPNYSSELNVNALELDDSALYLCASSQGRGGNRPAFFGQGTRLTVV.

The V gene is TRBV2, the J gene TRBJ1-1, with D possibly being TRBD1 (5 bases). The CDR3 contains 12 residues. In germline, CDR1 is SNHLY, CDR2 FYNNEI. Trimming cost V 9 bases and J 2 bases, with 10 bases left between them. This CDR3 is CARGVTNTEAFF. The DNA for the CDR3 is TGTGCCAGAGGGGTCACAAACACTGAAGCTTTCTTT.